This T cell receptor beta chain was obtained from a study of control samples from healthy donors and cancer patients. CDR1 SGHKS and CDR2 YYEKEE come from the germline V gene (reference sequence). Trimming took 2 bases from V and 0 from J, leaving 20 bases between them. CDR3 length: 18 amino acids. Assay used: immunoSEQ multiplex PCR; TCRdb lists only in-frame clones, some missing. The sample has some 200,000 clones, 80% to 95% seen once; the top ten hold more than 1.2%. The TCR comes from a young man in good health. The sequencing input was blood. The chain combines TRBV5-5 with TRBJ2-5, with a possible D match to TRBD1 (6 bases). For the CDR3, the DNA is TGTGCCAGCAGCTTTTCGGACAGAGTCCTACCGAACCAAGAGACCCAGTACTTC. It encodes CASSFSDRVLPNQETQYF.